This T cell receptor (beta chain) appears in the sequencing data of a study of CD8 T cells in ankylosing spondylitis. TCRdb analysed the 5' RACE reads with MiXCR anew, one entry per CDR3 protein. The sample has 150,000 to 200,000 distinct CDR3 sequences, around 13% seen once. Trimming at V came to 3 bases and at J to 0 bases, leaving 11 bases not matched to a gene. The CDR3 consists of 17 residues. The germline V gene has CDR1 DFQATT and CDR2 SNEGSKA (reference sequence). This TCR came from a male donor with ankylosing spondylitis or in good health (not recorded which). Specimen: blood, either unsorted or a sorted T cell fraction (not recorded which). The rearrangement uses TRBV20-1 and TRBJ2-3, with 8 positions matching TRBD2. The chain's CDR3 is CSARWGGGLPSTDTQYF. CDR3 DNA sequence: TGCAGTGCTAGGTGGGGCGGGGGGCTTCCTAGCACAGATACGCAGTATTTT.